Sequencing of this T cell receptor (beta chain) was carried out in a study of blood T cell repertoires in COVID-19. Study at large: From the United States, Italy and Spain came samples of acute and convalescent COVID-19.

Authors' processing steps: Researchers report that nucleated cell counts were estimated from reference gene primer amplification. Assay used: immunoSEQ multiplex PCR; TCRdb lists only in-frame clones, some missing. The DNA was the basis for D and trimming; V, J and clone size are from that table. This sample has around 300,000 clones, with about 88% found just once. Seattle patients were enrolled while actively infected and followed longitudinally. A single count supports this clone. Between the trimmed V and J ends, which lost 4 bases and 8 bases, there was a span of 17 bases. Per germline, CDR1 GTSNPN and CDR2 SVGIG (reference sequence). The CDR3 is 14 residues long.

The chain links TRBV30 to TRBJ1-4; a possible D gene is TRBD1 (5 bases). Sequencing was done on a sample of peripheral blood. The receptor was derived from a woman in her 70s with COVID-19, enrolled during active disease. The CDR3 DNA follows: TGTGCCTGGACCCCGGGGGTGGGGCGGGAAAAACTGTTTTTT. It is translated as CAWTPGVGREKLFF.